This T cell receptor (beta chain) comes out of a study of shared clonotypes between healthy human individuals. CD45RO-negative, CCR7-selected cells formed the naive CD8 fraction, which excluded terminally differentiated effector memory CD45RA+ cells. The method was immunoSEQ multiplex PCR; TCRdb's version includes in-frame clones alone and lacks a portion of them. The sample lists millions of clones; just over 90% were seen once. This receptor was identified in a man aged 18 to 30 in good health. Some clones in this sample may be carry-over from other donors' samples. Sequenced material: naive CD8+ T cells from PBMCs.

The CDR3 bases are TGTGCCAGCTCCCTTTCCCGGGACAGGTCGGGGGAGCAGTACTTC. Translated: CASSLSRDRSGEQYF. The chain has TRBV28 and TRBJ2-7; 8 bases map to TRBD1. Germline V gene lookup returns CDR1 MDHEN and CDR2 SYDVKM. The CDR3 contains 15 residues. Trimming cost V 8 bases and J 7 bases; bases outside gene matches: 16.